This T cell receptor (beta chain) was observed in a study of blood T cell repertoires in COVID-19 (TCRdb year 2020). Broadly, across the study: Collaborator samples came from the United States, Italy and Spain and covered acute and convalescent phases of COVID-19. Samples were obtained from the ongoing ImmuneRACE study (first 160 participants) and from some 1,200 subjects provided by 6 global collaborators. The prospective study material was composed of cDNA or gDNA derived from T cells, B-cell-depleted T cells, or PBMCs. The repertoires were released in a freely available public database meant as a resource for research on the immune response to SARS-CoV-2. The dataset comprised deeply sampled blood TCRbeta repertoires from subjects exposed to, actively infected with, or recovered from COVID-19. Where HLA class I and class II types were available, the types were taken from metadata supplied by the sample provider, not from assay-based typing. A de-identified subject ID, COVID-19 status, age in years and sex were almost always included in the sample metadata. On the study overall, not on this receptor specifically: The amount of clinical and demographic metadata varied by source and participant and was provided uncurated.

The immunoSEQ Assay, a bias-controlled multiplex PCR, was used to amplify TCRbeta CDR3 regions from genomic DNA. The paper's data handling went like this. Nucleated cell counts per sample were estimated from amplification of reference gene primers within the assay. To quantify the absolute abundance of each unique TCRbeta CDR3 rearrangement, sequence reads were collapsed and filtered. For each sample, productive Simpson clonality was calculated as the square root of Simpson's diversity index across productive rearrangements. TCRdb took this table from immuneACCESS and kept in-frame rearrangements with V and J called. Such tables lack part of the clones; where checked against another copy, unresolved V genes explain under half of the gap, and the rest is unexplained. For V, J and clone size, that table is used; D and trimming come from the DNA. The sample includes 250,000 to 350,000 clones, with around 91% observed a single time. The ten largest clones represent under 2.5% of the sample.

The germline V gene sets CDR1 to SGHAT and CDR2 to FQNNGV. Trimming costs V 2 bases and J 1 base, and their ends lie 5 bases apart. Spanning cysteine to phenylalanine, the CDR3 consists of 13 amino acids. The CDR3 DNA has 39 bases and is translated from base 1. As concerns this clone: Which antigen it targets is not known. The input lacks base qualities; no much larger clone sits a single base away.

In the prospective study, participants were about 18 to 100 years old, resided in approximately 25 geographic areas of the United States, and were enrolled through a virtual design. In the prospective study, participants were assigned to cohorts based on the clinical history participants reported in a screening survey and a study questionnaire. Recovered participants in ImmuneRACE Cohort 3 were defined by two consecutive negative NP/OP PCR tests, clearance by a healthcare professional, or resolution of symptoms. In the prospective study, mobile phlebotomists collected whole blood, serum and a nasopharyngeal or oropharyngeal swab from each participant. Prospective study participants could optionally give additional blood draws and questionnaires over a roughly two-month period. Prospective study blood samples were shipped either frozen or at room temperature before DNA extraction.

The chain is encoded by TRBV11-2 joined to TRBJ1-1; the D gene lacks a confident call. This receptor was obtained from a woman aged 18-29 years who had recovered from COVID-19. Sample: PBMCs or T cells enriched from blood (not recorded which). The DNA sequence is TGTGCCAGCAGCTTACGGAGGAACACTGAAGCTTTCTTT. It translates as CASSLRRNTEAFF.